This is a list of T cell receptor beta chains from one sample in a study of CD8+ T cells in alopecia areata. The protocol was immunoSEQ multiplex PCR, while the TCRdb copy is restricted to in-frame clones and leaves out a portion. Of over 250,000 clones listed, about three fifths are singletons. The source material was CD4+ T cells sorted from blood, sampled between weeks 51 and 52, from a patient treated with tofacitinib. All receptors derive from a human donor with alopecia areata. Each CDR3 is given with its conserved first and last residue. D genes are given only for firm matches. Expanded clones are given a class, and other clones once, few, many or no size at all.

v_gene: TRBV7-2; d_gene: NA; abundance: NA; len: 14; j_gene: TRBJ1-1; CDR3aa: CASSFAAGNTEAFF; CDR3nt: TGTGCCAGCAGCTTTGCGGCGGGTAACACTGAAGCTTTCTTT
v_gene: TRBV10-3; d_gene: NA; abundance: NA; len: 15; j_gene: TRBJ2-3; CDR3aa: CAIKRRPEVTDTQYF; CDR3nt: TGTGCCATCAAGAGGCGGCCAGAAGTCACAGATACGCAGTATTTT
v_gene: TRBV4-3; d_gene: TRBD2; abundance: NA; len: 16; j_gene: TRBJ2-7; CDR3aa: CASSHVAGGNSWEQYF; CDR3nt: TGCGCCAGCAGCCATGTAGCGGGGGGGAACTCATGGGAGCAGTACTTC
v_gene: TRBV15; d_gene: NA; abundance: NA; len: 17; j_gene: TRBJ2-3; CDR3aa: CATSRDPRGPLTDTQYF; CDR3nt: TGTGCCACCAGCAGAGATCCCAGGGGTCCCCTCACAGATACGCAGTATTTT
v_gene: TRBV29-1; d_gene: NA; abundance: few; len: 13; j_gene: TRBJ1-1; CDR3aa: CSVEDFGGTGAFF; CDR3nt: TGCAGCGTTGAAGATTTCGGGGGCACCGGAGCTTTCTTT
v_gene: TRBV11-2; d_gene: NA; abundance: NA; len: 16; j_gene: TRBJ1-4; CDR3aa: CASSITGARLNEKLFF; CDR3nt: TGTGCCAGCAGTATAACCGGGGCCCGACTCAATGAAAAACTGTTTTTT
v_gene: TRBV18; d_gene: NA; abundance: few; len: 13; j_gene: TRBJ2-7; CDR3aa: CASSPWQDYEQYF; CDR3nt: TGTGCCAGCTCACCATGGCAGGACTACGAGCAGTACTTC
v_gene: TRBV6-5; d_gene: NA; abundance: NA; len: 13; j_gene: TRBJ2-1; CDR3aa: CASSYEGYNEQFF; CDR3nt: TGTGCCAGCAGTTACGAGGGGTACAATGAGCAGTTCTTC
v_gene: TRBV2; d_gene: TRBD1; abundance: once; len: 15; j_gene: TRBJ1-1; CDR3aa: CASSEYGTGGTEAFF; CDR3nt: TGTGCCAGCAGTGAATACGGAACAGGGGGAACTGAAGCTTTCTTT
v_gene: TRBV29-1; d_gene: NA; abundance: NA; len: 14; j_gene: TRBJ2-5; CDR3aa: CSVADRSRQETQYF; CDR3nt: TGCAGCGTGGCTGACAGAAGTCGACAAGAGACCCAGTACTTC
v_gene: TRBV5-1; d_gene: NA; abundance: NA; len: 15; j_gene: TRBJ2-6; CDR3aa: CASSFTGSGANVLTF; CDR3nt: TGCGCCAGCAGCTTTACAGGCTCTGGGGCCAACGTCCTGACTTTC
v_gene: TRBV13; d_gene: TRBD1; abundance: NA; len: 16; j_gene: TRBJ2-6; CDR3aa: CASSVTGGFGANVLTF; CDR3nt: TGTGCCAGCAGTGTTACAGGGGGCTTTGGGGCCAACGTCCTGACTTTC
v_gene: TRBV29-1; d_gene: NA; abundance: few; len: 15; j_gene: TRBJ2-7; CDR3aa: CSVDVGTSGSYEQYF; CDR3nt: TGCAGCGTTGACGTGGGGACAAGCGGATCCTACGAGCAGTACTTC
v_gene: TRBV5-1; d_gene: TRBD1; abundance: few; len: 14; j_gene: TRBJ1-1; CDR3aa: CASRPTTGGIEAFF; CDR3nt: TGCGCCAGCAGACCTACGACAGGGGGCATAGAAGCTTTCTTT
v_gene: TRBV30; d_gene: NA; abundance: NA; len: 14; j_gene: TRBJ1-5; CDR3aa: CAWSTGTRDQPQHF; CDR3nt: TGTGCCTGGAGCACCGGGACCAGGGATCAGCCCCAGCATTTT
v_gene: TRBV7-3; d_gene: NA; abundance: few; len: 15; j_gene: TRBJ2-3; CDR3aa: CASSFNGGRTDTQYF; CDR3nt: TGTGCCAGCAGCTTCAACGGGGGACGCACAGATACGCAGTATTTT